This T cell receptor beta chain was captured in a study of patients and donors after allogeneic stem cell transplantation. TCRdb itself ran the RT-PCR reads through MiXCR, one entry per CDR3 protein. The sample consists of 150,000 to 200,000 distinct CDR3 sequences, around 30% of them appearing once. For this clonotype: The junction does not match germline at one end; this may be a read error.

Germline CDR1 is SGHTA and CDR2 is FQGNSA. The CDR3 is 15 residues long. The V and J genes are TRBV7-2 and TRBJ2-4, with unresolved D. This receptor was identified in a human donor who was either an allogeneic HSCT recipient or a stem cell or donor lymphocyte infusion donor (not recorded which). It is not recorded whose cells these are; they may come from a transplant donor. Sequences were obtained from blood, either unsorted or a sorted T cell fraction (not recorded which). The CDR3 DNA sequence: TGTGCCAGCAGCTTAGATAAAACAGCCGAAAACATTCAGTACTTC. Translating gives CASSLDKTAENIQYF.